This T cell receptor beta chain is drawn from a study of blood T cell repertoires in COVID-19. At the level of the study: From T cells, B-cell-depleted T cells, or PBMCs came the material, which was cDNA or gDNA.

Produced via immunoSEQ multiplex PCR; TCRdb's table is partial and in-frame only. Of 150,000 to 200,000 clones in the sample, about nine tenths were seen once. Material: peripheral blood. This sequence originates from a man aged 18 to 29 with acute or convalescent COVID-19.

The CDR3 loop is CASSSGQGPIIGEQYF. In nucleotides, the CDR3 is TGTGCCAGTAGTTCAGGACAGGGACCGATAATCGGCGAGCAGTACTTC. The V gene is TRBV19, the J gene TRBJ2-7, with TRBD1 matching over 8 bases. With V trimmed by 5 bases and J by 6 bases, 15 bases remained unmatched. The germline CDR1 and CDR2 sequences are LNHDA and SQIVND (reference sequence). The CDR3 is 16 amino acids. The full variable domain, with the rest looked up from reference TRBV19 and TRBJ2-7, is DGGITQSPKYLFRKEGQNVTLSCEQNLNHDAMYWYRQDPGQGLRLIYYSQIVNDFQKGDIAEGYSVSREKKESFPLTVTSAQKNPTAFYLCASSSGQGPIIGEQYFGPGTRLTVT.